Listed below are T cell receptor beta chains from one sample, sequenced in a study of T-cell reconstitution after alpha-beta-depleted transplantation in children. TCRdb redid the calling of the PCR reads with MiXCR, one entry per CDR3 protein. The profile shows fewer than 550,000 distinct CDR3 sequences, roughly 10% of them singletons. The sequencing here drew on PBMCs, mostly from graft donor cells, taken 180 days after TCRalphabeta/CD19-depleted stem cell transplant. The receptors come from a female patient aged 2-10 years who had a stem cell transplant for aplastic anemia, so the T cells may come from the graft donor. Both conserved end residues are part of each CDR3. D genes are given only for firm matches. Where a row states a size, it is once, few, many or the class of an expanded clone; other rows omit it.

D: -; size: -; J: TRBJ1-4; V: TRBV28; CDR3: CASSLTGRDEKLFF; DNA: TGTGCCAGCAGTCTGACAGGTCGAGATGAAAAACTGTTTTTT
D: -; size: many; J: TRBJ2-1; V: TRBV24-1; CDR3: CATSAEGNYNEQFF; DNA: TGTGCCACCAGTGCAGAGGGGAACTACAATGAGCAGTTCTTC
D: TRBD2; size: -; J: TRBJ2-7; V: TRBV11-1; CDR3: CASSPRVKGLAGLYEQYF; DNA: TGTGCCAGCAGCCCCCGGGTTAAGGGACTAGCGGGACTGTACGAGCAGTACTTC
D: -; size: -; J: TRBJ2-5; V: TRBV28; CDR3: CASSFGTAGVGETQYF; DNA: TGTGCCAGCAGTTTTGGGACAGCGGGAGTTGGGGAGACCCAGTACTTC
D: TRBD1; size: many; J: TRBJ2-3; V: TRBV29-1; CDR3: CSAKDRGFQTDTQYF; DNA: TGCAGCGCAAAGGACAGGGGTTTTCAAACAGATACGCAGTATTTT
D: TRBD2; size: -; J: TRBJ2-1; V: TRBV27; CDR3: CASTPRGLAGYNEQFF; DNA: TGTGCCAGCACCCCAAGGGGACTAGCGGGGTACAATGAGCAGTTCTTC
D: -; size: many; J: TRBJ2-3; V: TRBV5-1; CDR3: CASSPGRGGDTQYF; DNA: TGCGCCAGCAGCCCGGGGAGAGGGGGAGATACGCAGTATTTT
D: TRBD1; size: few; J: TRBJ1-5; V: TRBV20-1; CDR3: CSAGKTGNQPQHF; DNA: TGCAGTGCTGGGAAGACAGGGAATCAGCCCCAGCATTTT
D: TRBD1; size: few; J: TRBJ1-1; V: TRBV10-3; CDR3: CAISETGRTEAFF; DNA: TGTGCCATCAGCGAGACAGGGAGGACTGAAGCTTTCTTT
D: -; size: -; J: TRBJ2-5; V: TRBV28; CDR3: CASSSRTVRETQYF; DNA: TGTGCCAGCAGCTCCCGGACAGTCCGGGAGACCCAGTACTTC
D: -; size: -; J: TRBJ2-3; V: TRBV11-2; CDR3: CASSLWFQTGRGTDTQYF; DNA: TGTGCCAGCAGCTTATGGTTCCAGACAGGGAGGGGCACAGATACGCAGTATTTT
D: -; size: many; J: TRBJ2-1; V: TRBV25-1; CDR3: CASSYTSSEQFF; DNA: TGTGCCAGCAGTTATACTAGCTCTGAGCAGTTCTTC
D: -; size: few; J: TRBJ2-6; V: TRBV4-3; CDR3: CASSQARFRLRSGANVLTF; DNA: TGCGCCAGCAGCCAAGCTAGGTTTCGACTGAGATCTGGGGCCAACGTCCTGACTTTC
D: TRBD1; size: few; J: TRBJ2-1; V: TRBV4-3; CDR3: CASSPPGQGLNEQFF; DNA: TGCGCCAGCAGCCCCCCGGGACAGGGACTGAATGAGCAGTTCTTC